This T cell receptor beta chain originates from a study of cytomegalovirus exposure and HLA in healthy donors. The overall study: In an earlier analysis, around 100 million unique TCR beta sequences were found from some 180 million T cells. Overall study findings and caveats: CMV serostatus stood as the only immune exposure information on hand. Common viral pathogens (according to a later analysis) appeared linked to several of the most significant clusters.

The PCR employed 60 Vbeta primers together with 13 Jbeta primers. Profiling relied on immunoSEQ multiplex PCR, and the TCRdb table lists in-frame clones only, not all of them. The sample contains more than 25,000 clones, approximately 62% of which appear only once. Points on this clone: Antigen: not known.

CDR1 and CDR2 from the germline V gene are MDHEN and SYDVKM. V was pared by 5 bases and J by 2 bases, with 7 bases between. CDR3 length: 12 residues. The V and J genes are TRBV28 and TRBJ2-7; no reliable D call. The receptor was isolated from a male donor in good health and CMV-seropositive. The sequenced material came from PBMCs. The CDR3 loop is CASSPTTYEQYF. CDR3 in DNA: TGTGCCAGCAGTCCGACAACCTACGAGCAGTACTTC.